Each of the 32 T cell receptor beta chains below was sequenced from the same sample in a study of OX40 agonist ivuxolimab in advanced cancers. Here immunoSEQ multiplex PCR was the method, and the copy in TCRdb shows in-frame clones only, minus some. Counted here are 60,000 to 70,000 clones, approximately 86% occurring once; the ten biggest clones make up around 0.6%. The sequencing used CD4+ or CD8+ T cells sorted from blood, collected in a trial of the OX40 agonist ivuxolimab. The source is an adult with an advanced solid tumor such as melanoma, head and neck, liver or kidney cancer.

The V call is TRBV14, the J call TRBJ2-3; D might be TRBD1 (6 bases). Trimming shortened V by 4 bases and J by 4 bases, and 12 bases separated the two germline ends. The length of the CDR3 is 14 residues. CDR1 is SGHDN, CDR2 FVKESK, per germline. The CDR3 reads CASSLKQGADTQYF. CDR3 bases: TGTGCCAGCAGCCTAAAACAGGGAGCAGATACGCAGTATTTT.

CDR3 sequence (DNA): TGTGCCATCAGCAAGGGACAGGTCTCCTACAATGAGCAGTTCTTC. Its translation: CAISKGQVSYNEQFF. The V gene is TRBV10-3, the J gene TRBJ2-1, with 8 bases that match TRBD1. Germline loops: CDR1 ENHRY, CDR2 SYGVKD. V trimming: 6 bases; J trimming: 0 bases; junction bases outside the gene matches: 4. The CDR3 is 15 amino acids.

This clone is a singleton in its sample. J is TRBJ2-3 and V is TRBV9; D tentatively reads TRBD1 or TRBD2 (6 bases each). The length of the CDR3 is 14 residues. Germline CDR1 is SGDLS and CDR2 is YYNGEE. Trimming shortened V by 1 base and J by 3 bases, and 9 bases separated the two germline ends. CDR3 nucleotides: TGTGCCAGCAGCGTACGGGGGCTAACAGATACGCAGTATTTT. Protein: CASSVRGLTDTQYF.

CDR3 loop: CASSPDRLETQYF. CDR3 sequence (DNA): TGTGCCAGCAGCCCAGACAGGCTAGAGACCCAGTACTTC. This rearrangement joins TRBV28 to TRBJ2-5, with D possibly being TRBD1 (6 bases). The CDR3 extends over 13 amino acids. The germline V gene encodes CDR1 MDHEN and CDR2 SYDVKM. V was pared by 6 bases and J by 4 bases, with 12 bases between.

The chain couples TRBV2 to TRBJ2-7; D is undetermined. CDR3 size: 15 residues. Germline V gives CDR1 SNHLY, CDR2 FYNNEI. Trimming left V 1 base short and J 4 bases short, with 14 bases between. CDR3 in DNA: TGTGCCAGCAGTGAAGGAAGTGGAGTCGTTTACGAGCAGTACTTC. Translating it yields CASSEGSGVVYEQYF.

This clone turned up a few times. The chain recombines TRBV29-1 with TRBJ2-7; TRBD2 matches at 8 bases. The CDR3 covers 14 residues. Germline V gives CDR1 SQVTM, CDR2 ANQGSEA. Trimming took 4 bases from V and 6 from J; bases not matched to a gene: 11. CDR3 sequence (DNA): TGCAGCGTTGGGGTGGGCGGGAGGTATGGCGAGCAGTACTTC. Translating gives CSVGVGGRYGEQYF.

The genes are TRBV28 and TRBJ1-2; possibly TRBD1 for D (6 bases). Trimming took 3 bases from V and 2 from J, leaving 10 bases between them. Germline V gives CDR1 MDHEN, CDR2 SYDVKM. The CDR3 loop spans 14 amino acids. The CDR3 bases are TGTGCCAGCAGTTTTGGGGGGCGGAACTATGGCTACACCTTC. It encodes CASSFGGRNYGYTF.

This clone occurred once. In DNA form, the CDR3 reads TGTGCCAGCAGCTCTACTTTAGGAGGGGGCATTCAGTACTTC. It yields the protein CASSSTLGGGIQYF. V gene TRBV5-5 combines with J gene TRBJ2-4, with D possibly being TRBD1 or TRBD2 (6 bases each). The CDR3 is 14 amino acids. The germline V and J ends were trimmed by 3 bases and 9 bases, with 16 bases remaining between them. The V gene's germline CDR1 is SGHKS and CDR2 YYEKEE (reference sequence).

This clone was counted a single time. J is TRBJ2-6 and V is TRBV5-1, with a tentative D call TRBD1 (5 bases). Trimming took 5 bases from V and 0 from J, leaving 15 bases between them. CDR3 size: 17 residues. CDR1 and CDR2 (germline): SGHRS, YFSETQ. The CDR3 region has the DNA TGCGCCAGCAGTCCTTCCTCAGGGTTCTCTGGGGCCAACGTCCTGACTTTC. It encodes CASSPSSGFSGANVLTF.

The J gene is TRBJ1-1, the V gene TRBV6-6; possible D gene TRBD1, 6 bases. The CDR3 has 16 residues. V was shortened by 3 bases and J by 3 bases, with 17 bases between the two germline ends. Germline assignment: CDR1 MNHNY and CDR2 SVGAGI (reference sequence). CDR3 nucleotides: TGTGCCAGCAGTTATAGGATGGGGGCGGGGGACACTGAAGCTTTCTTT. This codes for CASSYRMGAGDTEAFF.

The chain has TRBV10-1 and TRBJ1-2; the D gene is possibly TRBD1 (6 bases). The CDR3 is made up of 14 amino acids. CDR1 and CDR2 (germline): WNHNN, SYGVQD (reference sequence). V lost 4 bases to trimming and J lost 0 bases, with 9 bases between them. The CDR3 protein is CASSGRGSNYGYTF. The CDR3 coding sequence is TGCGCCAGCAGTGGCAGGGGATCTAACTATGGCTACACCTTC.

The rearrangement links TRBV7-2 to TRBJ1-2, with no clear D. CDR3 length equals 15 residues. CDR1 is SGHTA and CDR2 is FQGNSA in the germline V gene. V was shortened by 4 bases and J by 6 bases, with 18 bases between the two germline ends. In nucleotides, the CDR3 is TGTGCCAGCAGCTCCCGAGGGAACCTCTATCATGGCTACACCTTC. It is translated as CASSSRGNLYHGYTF.

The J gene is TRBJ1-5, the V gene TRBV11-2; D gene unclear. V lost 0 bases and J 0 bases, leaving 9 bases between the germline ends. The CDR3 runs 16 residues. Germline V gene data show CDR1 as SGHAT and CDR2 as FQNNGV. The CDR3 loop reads CASSLDGPYSNQPQHF. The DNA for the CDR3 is TGTGCCAGCAGCTTAGATGGGCCCTATAGCAATCAGCCCCAGCATTTT.

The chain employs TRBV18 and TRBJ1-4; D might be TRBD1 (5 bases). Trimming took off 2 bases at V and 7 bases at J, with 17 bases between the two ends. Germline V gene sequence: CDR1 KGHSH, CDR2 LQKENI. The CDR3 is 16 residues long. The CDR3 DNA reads TGTGCCAGCTCACCAGAAGAGTCGGCAAGGGGTGAAAAACTGTTTTTT. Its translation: CASSPEESARGEKLFF.

The CDR3 protein is CASSLASGGLDTQYF. The DNA of the CDR3 is TGCGCCAGCAGCTTGGCTAGCGGGGGTTTAGATACGCAGTATTTT. The V and J genes are TRBV5-1 and TRBJ2-3, with TRBD2 matching over 10 bases. CDR1 is SGHRS and CDR2 is YFSETQ in the germline V gene. The CDR3 runs 15 residues. The trim removed 0 bases at V and 5 bases at J, leaving 3 bases unmatched.

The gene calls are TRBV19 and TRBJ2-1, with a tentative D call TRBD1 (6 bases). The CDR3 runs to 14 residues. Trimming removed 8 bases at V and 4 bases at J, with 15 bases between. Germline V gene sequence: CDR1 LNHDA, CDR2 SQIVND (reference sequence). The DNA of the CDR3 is TGTGCCAGTGCGACAGGAATTACTTACAATGAGCAGTTCTTC. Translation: CASATGITYNEQFF.

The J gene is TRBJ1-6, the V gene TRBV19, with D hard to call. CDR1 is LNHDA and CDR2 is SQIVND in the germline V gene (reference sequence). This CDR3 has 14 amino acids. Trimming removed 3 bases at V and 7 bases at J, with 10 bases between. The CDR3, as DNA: TGTGCCAGTAGTATGGTGGAGTGGAATTCACCCCTCCACTTT. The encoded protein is CASSMVEWNSPLHF.

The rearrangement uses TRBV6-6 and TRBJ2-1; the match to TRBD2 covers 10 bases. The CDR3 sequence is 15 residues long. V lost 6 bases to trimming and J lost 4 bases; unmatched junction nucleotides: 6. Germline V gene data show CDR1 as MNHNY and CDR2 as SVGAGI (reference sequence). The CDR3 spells CASSLGTSDYNEQFF. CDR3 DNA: TGTGCCAGCAGCCTGGGGACTAGCGATTACAATGAGCAGTTCTTC.

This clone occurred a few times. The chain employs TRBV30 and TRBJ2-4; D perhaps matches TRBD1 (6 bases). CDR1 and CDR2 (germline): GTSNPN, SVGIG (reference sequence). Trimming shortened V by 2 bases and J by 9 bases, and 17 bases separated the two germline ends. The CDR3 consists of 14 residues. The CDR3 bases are TGTGCCTGGAGTCCAGGGTTAGGGACAAGCATTCAGTACTTC. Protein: CAWSPGLGTSIQYF.

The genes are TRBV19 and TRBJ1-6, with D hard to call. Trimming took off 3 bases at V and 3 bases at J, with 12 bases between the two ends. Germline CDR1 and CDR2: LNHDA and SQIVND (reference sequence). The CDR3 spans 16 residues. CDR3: CASSMSGQGYNSPLHF. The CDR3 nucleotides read TGTGCCAGTAGTATGTCCGGCCAAGGCTATAATTCACCCCTCCACTTT. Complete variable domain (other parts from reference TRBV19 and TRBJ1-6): DGGITQSPKYLFRKEGQNVTLSCEQNLNHDAMYWYRQDPGQGLRLIYYSQIVNDFQKGDIAEGYSVSREKKESFPLTVTSAQKNPTAFYLCASSMSGQGYNSPLHFGNGTRLTVT.

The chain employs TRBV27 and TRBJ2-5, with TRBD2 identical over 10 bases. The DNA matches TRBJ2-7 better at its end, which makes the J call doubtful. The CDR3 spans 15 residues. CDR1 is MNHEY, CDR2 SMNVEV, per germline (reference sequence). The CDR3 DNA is TGTGCCAGCAGTTTTGTACTAGCGGGGCCCTACGAGCAGTACTTC. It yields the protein CASSFVLAGPYEQYF.

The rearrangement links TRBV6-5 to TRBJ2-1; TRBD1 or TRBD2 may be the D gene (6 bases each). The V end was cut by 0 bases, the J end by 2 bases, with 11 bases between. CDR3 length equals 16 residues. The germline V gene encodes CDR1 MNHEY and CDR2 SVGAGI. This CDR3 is CASSYSGGRTYNEQFF. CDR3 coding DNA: TGTGCCAGCAGTTACTCGGGGGGCCGGACCTACAATGAGCAGTTCTTC.

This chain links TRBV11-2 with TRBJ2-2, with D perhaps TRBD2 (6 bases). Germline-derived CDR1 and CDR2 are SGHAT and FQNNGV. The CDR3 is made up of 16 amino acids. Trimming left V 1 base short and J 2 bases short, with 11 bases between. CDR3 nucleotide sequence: TGTGCCAGCAGCTTAGCGGGACTCCTCAACACCGGGGAGCTGTTTTTT. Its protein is CASSLAGLLNTGELFF.

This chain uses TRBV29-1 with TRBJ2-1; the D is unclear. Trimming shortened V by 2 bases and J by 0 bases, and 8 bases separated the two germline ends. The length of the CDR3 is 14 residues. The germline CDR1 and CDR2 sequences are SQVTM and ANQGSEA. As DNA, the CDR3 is TGCAGCGTTGAACCGAGGAGCTCCTACAATGAGCAGTTCTTC. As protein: CSVEPRSSYNEQFF.

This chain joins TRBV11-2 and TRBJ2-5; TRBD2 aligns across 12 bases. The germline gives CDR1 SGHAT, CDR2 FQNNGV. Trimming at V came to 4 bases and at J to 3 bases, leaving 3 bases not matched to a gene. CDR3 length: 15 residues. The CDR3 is CASSSRTSGEETQYF. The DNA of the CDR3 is TGTGCCAGCAGCTCGAGGACTAGCGGGGAAGAGACCCAGTACTTC.

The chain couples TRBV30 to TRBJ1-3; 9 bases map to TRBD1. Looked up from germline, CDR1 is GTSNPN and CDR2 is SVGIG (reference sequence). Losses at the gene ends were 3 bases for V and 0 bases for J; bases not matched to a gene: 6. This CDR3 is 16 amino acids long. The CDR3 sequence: CAWRDRGAISGNTIYF. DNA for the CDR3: TGTGCCTGGAGGGACAGGGGCGCCATCTCTGGAAACACCATATATTTT.

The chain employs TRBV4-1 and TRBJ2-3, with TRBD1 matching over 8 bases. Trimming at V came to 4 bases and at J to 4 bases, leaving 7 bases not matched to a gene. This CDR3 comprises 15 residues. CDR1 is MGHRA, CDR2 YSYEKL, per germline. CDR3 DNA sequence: TGCGCCAGCAGCCGCGTCGACAGGGGCCCAGATACGCAGTATTTT. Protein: CASSRVDRGPDTQYF.

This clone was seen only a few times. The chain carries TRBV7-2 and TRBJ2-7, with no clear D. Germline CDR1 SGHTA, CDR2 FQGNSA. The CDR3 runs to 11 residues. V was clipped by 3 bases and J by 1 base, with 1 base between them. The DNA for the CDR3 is TGTGCCAGCAGCTTTTCCTACGAGCAGTACTTC. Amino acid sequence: CASSFSYEQYF.

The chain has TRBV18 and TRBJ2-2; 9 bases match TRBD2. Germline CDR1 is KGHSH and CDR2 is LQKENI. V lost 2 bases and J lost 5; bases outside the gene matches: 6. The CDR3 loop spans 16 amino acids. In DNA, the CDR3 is TGTGCCAGCTCACCAATAGTAGCGGGGGAGACCGGGGAGCTGTTTTTT. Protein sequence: CASSPIVAGETGELFF.

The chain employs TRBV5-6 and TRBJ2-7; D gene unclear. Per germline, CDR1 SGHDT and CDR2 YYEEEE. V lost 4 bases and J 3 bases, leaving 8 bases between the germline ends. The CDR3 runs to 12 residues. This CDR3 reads CASSLPSYEQYF. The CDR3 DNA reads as TGTGCCAGCAGCCTACCTAGCTACGAGCAGTACTTC.

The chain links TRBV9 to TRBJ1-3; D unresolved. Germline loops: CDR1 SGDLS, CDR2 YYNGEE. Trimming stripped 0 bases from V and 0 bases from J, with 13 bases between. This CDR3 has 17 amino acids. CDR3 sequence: CASSVDLKGTSGNTIYF. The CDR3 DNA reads TGTGCCAGCAGCGTAGATCTTAAGGGAACCTCTGGAAACACCATATATTTT.

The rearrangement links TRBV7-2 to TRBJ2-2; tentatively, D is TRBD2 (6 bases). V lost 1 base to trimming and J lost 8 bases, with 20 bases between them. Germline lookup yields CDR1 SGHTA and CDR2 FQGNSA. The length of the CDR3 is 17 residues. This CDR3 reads CASSLVVAATKLGELFF. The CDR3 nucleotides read TGTGCCAGCAGCTTAGTTGTAGCGGCAACTAAATTGGGGGAGCTGTTTTTT. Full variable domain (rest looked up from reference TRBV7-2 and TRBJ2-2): GAGVSQSPSNKVTEKGKDVELRCDPISGHTALYWYRQSLGQGLEFLIYFQGNSAPDKSGLPSDRFSAERTGGSVSTLTIQRTQQEDSAVYLCASSLVVAATKLGELFFGEGSRLTVL.